Listed below are T cell receptor beta chains from one sample, sequenced in a study of shared clonotypes between healthy human individuals. Generated by immunoSEQ multiplex PCR, the TCRdb table keeps only in-frame clones and is missing some. The sample lists 2 million to 2.5 million clones, 95% seen once, with more than 0.1% in the top ten. The specimen was naive CD4+ T cells sorted from blood. These receptors were taken from a man aged 18-30 years in good health. The CDR3 runs from the conserved cysteine through the conserved F or W. A D gene is named only where the DNA matches it firmly. The size entry is marked missing in some rows and otherwise reads once, few, many or a size class.

>TRBV30|-|TRBJ1-2|-
CAWRRTQGGYTF
TGTGCCTGGAGAAGGACCCAGGGTGGCTACACCTTC
>TRBV4-2|TRBD1|TRBJ1-6|-
CASSQDLIGQGLLYNSPLHF
TGTGCCAGCAGCCAAGATCTTATAGGACAGGGGCTCCTCTATAATTCACCCCTCCACTTT
>TRBV6-5|-|TRBJ2-2|-
CASSSGGTGTGELFF
TGTGCCAGCAGTTCGGGGGGCACGGGCACCGGGGAGCTGTTTTTT
>TRBV9|-|TRBJ1-1|-
CASSVEGGSGEAFF
TGTGCCAGCAGCGTAGAAGGGGGGAGCGGCGAAGCTTTCTTT
>TRBV11-3|-|TRBJ2-7|few
CASSLGPLEQYF
TGTGCCAGCAGCTTAGGACCTCTAGAGCAGTACTTC
>TRBV7-9|-|TRBJ2-2|-
CASSLVATNTGELFF
TGTGCCAGCAGCCTCGTCGCTACGAACACCGGGGAGCTGTTTTTT
>TRBV30|-|TRBJ2-7|-
CAWSVRWDSYEQYF
TGTGCCTGGAGTGTACGCTGGGACTCCTACGAGCAGTACTTC
>TRBV30|-|TRBJ1-2|once
CAWMRRPPDGYTF
TGTGCCTGGATGCGAAGACCCCCCGATGGCTACACCTTC
>TRBV11-3|TRBD1|TRBJ2-7|-
CASSLGTGYEQYF
TGTGCCAGCAGCTTAGGGACAGGCTACGAGCAGTACTTC
>TRBV6-4|TRBD1|TRBJ1-1|-
CASRGQGGTEAFF
TGTGCCAGCAGAGGACAGGGCGGCACTGAAGCTTTCTTT
>TRBV2|TRBD2|TRBJ2-3|once
CASNKGTSGGTDTQYF
TGTGCCAGCAACAAAGGGACTAGCGGGGGCACAGATACGCAGTATTTT
>TRBV4-1|TRBD2|TRBJ2-3|-
CASSPSGGRNTDTQYF
TGCGCCAGCAGCCCTAGCGGGGGGCGGAACACAGATACGCAGTATTTT
>TRBV28|-|TRBJ2-7|-
CASSLGSGPYEQYF
TGTGCCAGCAGTTTGGGCAGTGGCCCCTACGAGCAGTACTTC
>TRBV4-3|-|TRBJ1-1|-
CASSQDGGRTEAFF
TGCGCCAGCAGCCAAGATGGGGGGAGAACTGAAGCTTTCTTT